Shown below are 22 T cell receptor beta chains from a single sample sequenced in a study of cytomegalovirus exposure and HLA in healthy donors. The study ran its PCR with 60 Vbeta and 13 Jbeta primers. Sequenced by immunoSEQ multiplex PCR; TCRdb stores in-frame clones only, minus some. The sample holds 110,000 or so clones, 77% seen once. Sequenced sample: PBMCs. These TCRs come from a man between 50 and 59 years old in good health and CMV-seropositive.

V is TRBV5-1 and J is TRBJ1-1; D is perhaps TRBD1 (5 bases). Germline CDR1 and CDR2: SGHRS and YFSETQ. The CDR3 covers 14 residues. The V end was cut by 0 bases, the J end by 4 bases, with 10 bases between. The CDR3 here is CASSLVGGFTEAFF. DNA for the CDR3: TGCGCCAGCAGCTTGGTGGGGGGTTTCACTGAAGCTTTCTTT.

The chain uses TRBV5-1 and TRBJ2-5; 9 bases agree with TRBD2. Germline V CDR1 and CDR2: SGHRS, YFSETQ. Trimming took 1 base from V and 2 from J; bases not matched to a gene: 9. The CDR3 is 17 amino acids. The CDR3 DNA follows: TGCGCCAGCAGCTTGTGGCGTGCGGGGGGGACTCAAGAGACCCAGTACTTC. This codes for CASSLWRAGGTQETQYF. The whole variable domain, filled in from reference TRBV5-1 and TRBJ2-5, reads KAGVTQTPRYLIKTRGQQVTLSCSPISGHRSVSWYQQTPGQGLQFLFEYFSETQRNKGNFPGRFSGRQFSNSRSEMNVSTLELGDSALYLCASSLWRAGGTQETQYFGPGTRLLVL.

This sequence joins TRBV7-2 and TRBJ1-2; possible D gene TRBD1, 5 bases. The germline V gene encodes CDR1 SGHTA and CDR2 FQGNSA. Trimming took off 5 bases at V and 0 bases at J, with 13 bases between the two ends. The CDR3 runs to 15 residues. CDR3 region: CASSNLGQANYGYTF. The DNA of the CDR3 is TGTGCCAGCAGCAACCTGGGGCAGGCTAACTATGGCTACACCTTC.

The chain has TRBV27 and TRBJ2-7, with D possibly TRBD1 on 6 matching bases. V lost 0 bases and J lost 5, with 23 bases in between. Germline V gives CDR1 MNHEY, CDR2 SMNVEV (reference sequence). This CDR3 is 18 amino acids long. The CDR3 region has the DNA TGTGCCAGCAGTTTATCGTTTTTTTCGGTCCAAAAGGGGGACGAGCAGTACTTC. It translates to CASSLSFFSVQKGDEQYF.

The rearrangement links TRBV12-5 to TRBJ1-1; D is unresolved. The CDR3 has 16 amino acids. Trimming removed 5 bases at V and 1 base at J, with 17 bases between. Germline-derived CDR1 and CDR2 are LGHNT and FRNRAP. CDR3 region: CASGAPKLAGNTEAFF. CDR3 nucleotide sequence: TGTGCTAGTGGTGCTCCCAAATTGGCGGGGAACACTGAAGCTTTCTTT.

This chain uses TRBV4-1 with TRBJ1-3; possibly TRBD1 for D (6 bases). There are 15 residues in the CDR3. Per the germline V gene, CDR1 is MGHRA and CDR2 is YSYEKL. Trimming left V 4 bases short and J 3 bases short, with 13 bases between. CDR3 sequence: CASSRGGSFGNTIYF. The CDR3 coding sequence is TGCGCCAGCAGCCGTGGGGGCTCTTTTGGAAACACCATATATTTT.

The rearrangement uses TRBV7-9 and TRBJ2-5; 11 bases line up with TRBD2. Germline V gene data show CDR1 as SEHNR and CDR2 as FQNEAQ (reference sequence). Trimming removed 6 bases from V and 2 bases from J; junction bases left unmatched: 8. This CDR3 comprises 16 residues. CDR3 amino acids: CASRSVSGRGQETQYF. In nucleotides, the CDR3 is TGTGCCAGCAGATCAGTTAGCGGGAGGGGGCAAGAGACCCAGTACTTC.

Worth noting for this clone: Within the sample, other DNA sequences also encode this same CDR3. J is TRBJ1-4 and V is TRBV5-1, with 10 bases identical to TRBD1. V gave up 2 bases and J gave up 6 bases; unmatched junction bases: 1. The CDR3 covers 14 residues. Germline loops: CDR1 SGHRS, CDR2 YFSETQ. CDR3 nucleotide sequence: TGCGCCAGCAGCTTAGGACAGGGGGATGAAAAACTGTTTTTT. It encodes CASSLGQGDEKLFF.

The rearrangement uses TRBV5-6 and TRBJ1-2; TRBD1 agrees at 7 bases. CDR1 and CDR2 (germline): SGHDT, YYEEEE. V lost 0 bases to trimming and J lost 4 bases; unmatched junction nucleotides: 3. The CDR3 spans 14 residues. The CDR3 spells CASSLAAGGYGYTF. The CDR3 nucleotides read TGTGCCAGCAGCTTGGCCGCAGGGGGCTATGGCTACACCTTC.

This sequence joins TRBV5-6 and TRBJ2-5; 7 bases align to TRBD1. The germline CDR1 and CDR2 sequences are SGHDT and YYEEEE. The length of the CDR3 is 15 residues. Trimming at V came to 1 base and at J to 5 bases, leaving 8 bases not matched to a gene. As DNA, the CDR3 is TGTGCCAGCAGCTTGTCACAGGGGTTAGGGGAGACCCAGTACTTC. This sequence encodes CASSLSQGLGETQYF.

There are a few counts of this clone. This chain joins TRBV28 and TRBJ2-1, with a tentative D call TRBD1 (5 bases). V was pared by 3 bases and J by 0 bases, with 9 bases between. The CDR3 spans 15 residues. Germline V gene data show CDR1 as MDHEN and CDR2 as SYDVKM. CDR3 DNA: TGTGCCAGCAGTTTTCATGACAGCTCCTACAATGAGCAGTTCTTC. Amino acid sequence: CASSFHDSSYNEQFF.

This chain connects TRBV5-4 to TRBJ1-6; 9 nucleotides align to TRBD1. CDR1 is SGHNT, CDR2 YYREEE, per germline (reference sequence). V was pared by 4 bases and J by 5 bases, with 7 bases of the junction left unmatched. The CDR3 sequence is 16 residues long. CDR3 coding DNA: TGTGCCAGCAGCATTACAGGGGGCGCCAATAATTCACCCCTCCACTTT. Translated: CASSITGGANNSPLHF.

This chain's CDR3 is CASSYRGGDEQFF. DNA of the CDR3: TGTGCCAGCAGTTACCGTGGCGGGGATGAGCAGTTCTTC. This chain links TRBV6-5 with TRBJ2-1, with D perhaps matching TRBD2 (6 bases). V lost 2 bases, J lost 8 bases, and 10 bases lay in between. Per germline, CDR1 MNHEY and CDR2 SVGAGI. The CDR3 is 13 residues long.

The rearrangement uses TRBV6-5 and TRBJ1-2; D gene unclear. The V end was cut by 10 bases, the J end by 3 bases, with 12 bases between. There are 12 residues in the CDR3. In germline, CDR1 is MNHEY, CDR2 SVGAGI. The CDR3 loop is CATLTGDYGYTF. DNA of the CDR3: TGTGCCACCCTAACCGGGGACTATGGCTACACCTTC.

The chain has TRBV5-4 and TRBJ2-3; 12 bases match TRBD2. This CDR3 region has 17 residues. V gave up 5 bases and J gave up 1 base; unmatched junction bases: 8. CDR1 and CDR2 (germline): SGHNT, YYREEE (reference sequence). The CDR3 DNA follows: TGTGCCAGCAGTTCTCAGACTAGCGGGAGCGGCACAGATACGCAGTATTTT. As protein: CASSSQTSGSGTDTQYF.

The chain carries TRBV9 and TRBJ2-2; D possibly corresponds to TRBD1 (5 bases). Trimming pared 3 bases from V and 1 base from J, leaving 7 bases between. The CDR3 is 14 residues long. The germline gives CDR1 SGDLS, CDR2 YYNGEE. CDR3 nucleotide sequence: TGTGCCAGCAGCGCTACAGGGAACACCGGGGAGCTGTTTTTT. Its protein is CASSATGNTGELFF. The variable domain in full, completed from reference TRBV9 and TRBJ2-2, reads DSGVTQTPKHLITATGQRVTLRCSPRSGDLSVYWYQQSLDQGLQFLIQYYNGEERAKGNILERFSAQQFPDLHSELNLSSLELGDSALYFCASSATGNTGELFFGEGSRLTVL.

Concerning this clone: Distinct nucleotide sequences in the sample also encode this CDR3. The rearrangement joins TRBV27 to TRBJ1-4; D is perhaps TRBD1 (6 bases). The germline V gene has CDR1 MNHEY and CDR2 SMNVEV (reference sequence). The V and J ends lost 6 bases and 8 bases respectively, with 19 bases between them. The CDR3 has 15 amino acids. The CDR3 protein is CASSPTAGVNEKLFF. In DNA form, the CDR3 reads TGTGCCAGCAGCCCCACGGCAGGGGTTAACGAAAAACTGTTTTTT. Combining the CDR3 with reference TRBV27 and TRBJ1-4 gives the whole variable domain EAQVTQNPRYLITVTGKKLTVTCSQNMNHEYMSWYRQDPGLGLRQIYYSMNVEVTDKGDVPEGYKVSRKEKRNFPLILESPSPNQTSLYFCASSPTAGVNEKLFFGSGTQLSVL.

As for this clone: A much larger clonotype is one base distant, so this may be a read error. The chain uses TRBV6-5 and TRBJ1-1; tentative D call: TRBD1 (5 bases). The CDR3 consists of 12 residues. The V gene's germline CDR1 is MNHEY and CDR2 SVGAGI. The CDR3 region is CASSFQGTDAFF. The CDR3 DNA follows: TGTGCCAGCAGCTTCCAGGGCACTGACGCTTTCTTT.

This clone was found a few times. The chain uses TRBV4-3 and TRBJ2-2; D is undetermined. Trimming pared 0 bases from V and 2 bases from J, leaving 4 bases between. Germline V CDR1 and CDR2: LGHNA, YSLEER. The CDR3 is 14 amino acids. The CDR3 nucleotides are TGCGCCAGCAGCCAAGACAGAAACACCGGGGAGCTGTTTTTT. Translating it yields CASSQDRNTGELFF.

The chain combines TRBV18 with TRBJ1-3; D gene uncertain. This CDR3 region has 18 residues. Germline loops: CDR1 KGHSH, CDR2 LQKENI. V was trimmed by 2 bases and J by 4 bases, leaving 21 bases between them. DNA of the CDR3: TGTGCCAGCTCACCAGTCTCGACTGCTTCTCTGAGAGGAAACACCATATATTTT. This sequence encodes CASSPVSTASLRGNTIYF.

This clone has a handful of counts. V and J are TRBV11-2 and TRBJ2-7; 7 nucleotides align to TRBD1. V shed 0 bases, J shed 6 bases, and the junction held 2 bases outside the gene matches. The CDR3 loop spans 13 amino acids. Germline assignment: CDR1 SGHAT and CDR2 FQNNGV. The CDR3, as DNA: TGTGCCAGCAGCTTAGATCGACAGGGCGAGCAGTACTTC. Translation: CASSLDRQGEQYF.

The genes are TRBV6-6 and TRBJ1-2, with 7 bases identical to TRBD1. The CDR3 totals 14 residues. CDR1 is MNHNY, CDR2 SVGAGI, per germline (reference sequence). J lost 4 bases, V lost 0 bases, and 2 bases had no gene match. The CDR3 sequence: CASSYSRDSYGYTF. The CDR3 DNA follows: TGTGCCAGCAGTTACTCTCGGGACAGCTATGGCTACACCTTC.